A selection of T cell receptor beta chains follows, all from one sample in a study of OX40 agonist ivuxolimab in advanced cancers. The assay was immunoSEQ multiplex PCR, and TCRdb's table has in-frame clones only and misses some. Of over 65,000 clones listed, about 86% are singletons. The source was CD4+ or CD8+ T cells sorted from blood, collected in a trial of the OX40 agonist ivuxolimab. These TCRs come from an adult with an advanced solid tumor such as melanoma, head and neck, liver or kidney cancer. The CDR3 runs from the conserved cysteine through the conserved F or W. Fields, in order: CDR3 DNA, CDR3 protein, V gene, D gene, J gene, clone size. The D gene is left open where the match is weak. Size is omitted from some rows. Given values are once, few, many or a class for expanded clones.

TGTGCCAGCAGCTTAGTAGATGAGGGTAATGAGCAGTTCTTC | CASSLVDEGNEQFF | TRBV11-3 | . | TRBJ2-1 | .
TGTGCCAGCTCACCACCGCTAGGACAGGGAAACACTGAAGCTTTCTTT | CASSPPLGQGNTEAFF | TRBV18 | TRBD1 | TRBJ1-1 | .
TGTGCCAGCAGTGAATCCCCCTCTCGGGGGACCTATGGCTACACCTTC | CASSESPSRGTYGYTF | TRBV6-1 | . | TRBJ1-2 | .
TGTGCCAGTAGTATATGGGGCCACAGGGGCTCTGGAAACACCATATATTTT | CASSIWGHRGSGNTIYF | TRBV19 | TRBD1 | TRBJ1-3 | .
TGTGCCAGCAGCTCGGGACTAGCGGGGAAAGAGACCCAGTACTTC | CASSSGLAGKETQYF | TRBV7-9 | TRBD2 | TRBJ2-5 | .
TGCGCCAGCAGCCAAAAAGATCAACGTTGGCCCCCGAGGGACTATGGCTACACCTTC | CASSQKDQRWPPRDYGYTF | TRBV4-1 | . | TRBJ1-2 | .
TGCGCCAGCAGCTCCATCTTGGGACAGTACAATGAGCAGTTCTTC | CASSSILGQYNEQFF | TRBV4-1 | TRBD1 | TRBJ2-1 | many
TGTGCCAGCACCTTCATTAGCGGACAAGAGACCCAGTACTTC | CASTFISGQETQYF | TRBV6-6 | . | TRBJ2-5 | .
TGTGCCAGCAGCTTTGGAGAGACCCAGTACTTC | CASSFGETQYF | TRBV5-6 | . | TRBJ2-5 | .
TGTGCCTGGACCTGGGGGCTAGCGGGGAACACCGGGGAGCTGTTTTTT | CAWTWGLAGNTGELFF | TRBV30 | TRBD2 | TRBJ2-2 | .
TGCGCCAGCAGCTTCCAGGGACGGAGGTTGAATTCACCCCTCCACTTT | CASSFQGRRLNSPLHF | TRBV5-1 | . | TRBJ1-6 | .
TGTGCCAGTAGTATAGATTCCCAGGGACGCTACGAGCAGTACTTC | CASSIDSQGRYEQYF | TRBV19 | . | TRBJ2-7 | .
TGTGCCAGCAGCGTAGATGCGGGGGTTTTGACAGATACGCAGTATTTT | CASSVDAGVLTDTQYF | TRBV9 | TRBD2 | TRBJ2-3 | once
TGTGCCAGCAGCTCACGACTGGCGTTCGGCGGGGAGCTGTTTTTT | CASSSRLAFGGELFF | TRBV9 | . | TRBJ2-2 | .
TGTGCCAGCAGTTTATCCGCTAGCGGGGTACAGGAGCAGTTCTTC | CASSLSASGVQEQFF | TRBV27 | TRBD2 | TRBJ2-1 | .
TGTGCCTGGGAAGAGCGGGGTCAGCCCCAGCATTTT | CAWEERGQPQHF | TRBV30 | . | TRBJ1-5 | .
TGTGCCAGCAGTTACCGAGGGGACAGCTTTAATTCACCCCTCCACTTT | CASSYRGDSFNSPLHF | TRBV6-5 | TRBD1 | TRBJ1-6 | .